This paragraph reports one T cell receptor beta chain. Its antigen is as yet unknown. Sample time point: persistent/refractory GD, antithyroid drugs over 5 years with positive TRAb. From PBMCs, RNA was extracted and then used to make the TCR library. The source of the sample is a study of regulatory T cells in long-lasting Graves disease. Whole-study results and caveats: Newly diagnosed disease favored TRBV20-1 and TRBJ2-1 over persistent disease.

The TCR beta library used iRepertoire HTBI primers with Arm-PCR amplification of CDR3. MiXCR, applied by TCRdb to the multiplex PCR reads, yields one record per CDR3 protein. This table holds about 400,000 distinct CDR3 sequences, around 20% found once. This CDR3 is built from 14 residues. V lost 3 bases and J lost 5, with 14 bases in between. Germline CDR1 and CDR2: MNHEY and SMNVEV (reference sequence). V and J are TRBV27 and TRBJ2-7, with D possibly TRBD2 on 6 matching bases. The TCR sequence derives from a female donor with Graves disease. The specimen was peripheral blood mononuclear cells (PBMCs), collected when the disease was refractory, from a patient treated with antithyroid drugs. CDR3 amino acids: CASSLIGGIDEQYF. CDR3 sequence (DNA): TGTGCCAGCAGTTTGATAGGAGGGATCGACGAGCAGTACTTC.